This passage covers 22 T cell receptor beta chains from one sample sequenced in a study of blood T cell repertoires in COVID-19. The data were produced by immunoSEQ multiplex PCR, yet TCRdb's version contains in-frame clones alone and is incomplete. Of about 160,000 clones in the sample, over 80% were seen once. Sequenced material: peripheral blood. These receptors were collected from a woman aged 45-65 years with acute or convalescent COVID-19.

This clone occurred once. The chain links TRBV19 to TRBJ1-3, with TRBD1 identical over 7 bases. The V gene's germline CDR1 is LNHDA and CDR2 SQIVND (reference sequence). V lost 7 bases to trimming and J lost 3 bases; unmatched junction nucleotides: 9. The CDR3 is made up of 15 amino acids. CDR3 bases: TGTGCCAGTACCCCTCCCCGGACAGGTGGAAACACCATATATTTT. It translates to CASTPPRTGGNTIYF.

The rearrangement joins TRBV2 to TRBJ1-5, with no clear D. This CDR3 spans 14 amino acids. Trimming cost V 5 bases and J 2 bases, with 10 bases left between them. Germline-derived CDR1 and CDR2 are SNHLY and FYNNEI. Here the CDR3 DNA reads TGTGCCAGCAGTTTTCAAGGAGGCAATCAGCCCCAGCATTTT. This encodes CASSFQGGNQPQHF.

J is TRBJ1-4 and V is TRBV7-3, with 11 bases identical to TRBD1. The CDR3 has 17 residues. V lost 5 bases to trimming and J lost 2 bases; unmatched junction nucleotides: 7. Germline V gene data show CDR1 as SGHTA and CDR2 as FQGTGA. The CDR3 nucleotides are TGTGCCAGCAGCCTCGCCGGGACAGGGGGGACTAATGAAAAACTGTTTTTT. Translated: CASSLAGTGGTNEKLFF.

The chain links TRBV9 to TRBJ1-1; D not certain. The CDR3 contains 12 residues. Germline CDR1 reads SGDLS; CDR2 reads YYNGEE. V gave up 2 bases and J gave up 5 bases, with 7 bases separating them. The CDR3 sequence: CASSVGETEAFF. CDR3 nucleotide sequence: TGTGCCAGCAGCGTCGGGGAAACTGAAGCTTTCTTT.

The rearrangement uses TRBV9 and TRBJ1-3; D unclear. V shed 2 bases and J shed 8 bases, with 14 bases lying between them. CDR1 and CDR2 (germline): SGDLS, YYNGEE. CDR3 length: 14 residues. The DNA for the CDR3 is TGTGCCAGCAGCGTTACCGGGGTTCCGGACACCATATATTTT. This gives the protein CASSVTGVPDTIYF.

The chain couples TRBV5-1 to TRBJ2-2; tentatively, D is TRBD2 (5 bases). Looked up from germline, CDR1 is SGHRS and CDR2 is YFSETQ. The CDR3 totals 17 residues. The V gene lost 1 base and the J gene lost 4 bases, with 17 bases spanning the gap. The CDR3 here is CASSLLAGDSTTGELFF. The CDR3 bases are TGCGCCAGCAGCTTGCTAGCCGGGGATAGCACCACCGGGGAGCTGTTTTTT.

The genes are TRBV6-5 and TRBJ1-1; no clear D. The CDR3 loop spans 12 amino acids. Trimming stripped 4 bases from V and 10 bases from J, with 13 bases between. Germline-derived CDR1 and CDR2 are MNHEY and SVGAGI. Here the CDR3 DNA reads TGTGCCAGCAGTTCCGAGTCCCGAGGAGCTTTCTTT. Translating it yields CASSSESRGAFF.

The J gene is TRBJ2-1, the V gene TRBV6-2 or TRBV6-3, with a possible D match to TRBD1 (6 bases). The ends were cut back, 2 bases at V and 6 bases at J, with 14 bases in the middle. Germline lookup yields CDR1 MNHEY and CDR2 SVGEGT. The CDR3 runs 15 residues. In nucleotides, the CDR3 is TGTGCCAGCAGTTACGGTGGGCCAGGGGCCAATGAGCAGTTCTTC. It yields the protein CASSYGGPGANEQFF.

This clone was counted only a few times. The V and J genes are TRBV29-1 and TRBJ1-2; no definite D call. Trimming took 5 bases from V and 2 from J, leaving 9 bases between them. Per germline, CDR1 SQVTM and CDR2 ANQGSEA. This CDR3 region has 12 residues. CDR3 sequence (DNA): TGCAGCGTTTCAATCCAGAACTATGGCTACACCTTC. This translates into CSVSIQNYGYTF.

The V gene is TRBV6-6, the J gene TRBJ1-5; tentative D call: TRBD1 (5 bases). Trimming cost V 4 bases and J 5 bases, with 12 bases left between them. The V gene's germline CDR1 is MNHNY and CDR2 SVGAGI (reference sequence). The CDR3 covers 14 residues. The CDR3 reads CASSSTGVDQPQHF. In nucleotides, the CDR3 is TGTGCCAGCAGTTCCACAGGCGTCGATCAGCCCCAGCATTTT.

The CDR3 sequence is CASSYTGTYYGYTF. The CDR3 bases are TGTGCCAGCAGCTATACCGGGACATACTATGGCTACACCTTC. The chain couples TRBV25-1 to TRBJ1-2; possibly TRBD1 for D (6 bases). Germline CDR1 and CDR2: MGHDK and SYGVNS. The V and J ends lost 6 bases and 3 bases respectively, with 14 bases between them. CDR3 size: 14 residues.

CDR3 coding DNA: TGTGCCAGCAGCCTCGCTAGCGGGGGGGATACGCAGTATTTT. Its protein is CASSLASGGDTQYF. This chain uses TRBV5-5 with TRBJ2-3; TRBD2 agrees at 11 bases. In germline, CDR1 is SGHKS, CDR2 YYEKEE (reference sequence). The CDR3 consists of 14 residues. V lost 4 bases to trimming and J lost 6 bases; unmatched junction nucleotides: 4.

The chain joins TRBV7-3 to TRBJ2-3; TRBD2 agrees at 8 bases. The length of the CDR3 is 15 residues. V gave up 3 bases and J gave up 5 bases; unmatched junction bases: 7. Germline CDR1 reads SGHTA; CDR2 reads FQGTGA. The CDR3 DNA reads as TGTGCCAGCAGCTTGCGGCGGGGGGCGGGAGATACGCAGTATTTT. Amino acid sequence: CASSLRRGAGDTQYF.

The chain employs TRBV10-1 and TRBJ1-1; 10 nucleotides agree with TRBD1. V was pared by 2 bases and J by 9 bases, with 6 bases of the junction left unmatched. Germline V gene lookup returns CDR1 WNHNN and CDR2 SYGVQD (reference sequence). CDR3 length: 14 amino acids. The CDR3 DNA sequence: TGCGCCAGCAGTGAGGGGACAGGGGCAACAAAAGCTTTCTTT. Translation gives CASSEGTGATKAFF.

The chain has TRBV27 and TRBJ2-2; D is unclear. The germline CDR1 and CDR2 sequences are MNHEY and SMNVEV (reference sequence). V dropped 2 bases and J dropped 0 bases, with 4 bases sitting between them. The CDR3 is 14 amino acids. Here the CDR3 reads CASSLLANTGELFF. In DNA form, the CDR3 reads TGTGCCAGCAGTTTACTCGCGAACACCGGGGAGCTGTTTTTT.

The V gene is TRBV6-1, the J gene TRBJ1-2, with D possibly being TRBD1 (5 bases). Trimming stripped 1 base from V and 1 base from J, with 10 bases between. Germline V gives CDR1 MNHNS, CDR2 SASEGT. The CDR3 is 15 amino acids. CDR3 region: CASSEGQSLNYGYTF. CDR3 bases: TGTGCCAGCAGTGAAGGACAGAGCCTTAACTATGGCTACACCTTC.

V and J are TRBV18 and TRBJ1-4; 7 bases align to TRBD1. This CDR3 is 15 amino acids long. CDR1 is KGHSH and CDR2 is LQKENI in the germline V gene. J lost 7 bases, V lost 5 bases, and 10 bases had no gene match. This CDR3 reads CASSASTGRGEKLFF. For the CDR3, the DNA is TGTGCCAGCTCAGCATCGACAGGGCGCGGTGAAAAACTGTTTTTT.

The chain links TRBV7-8 to TRBJ1-1; D ambiguous. This CDR3 is 13 amino acids long. The V and J ends lost 0 bases and 11 bases respectively, with 13 bases between them. Germline V CDR1 and CDR2: SGHVS, FQNEAQ. CDR3 sequence reads: CASSLAQSGYAFF. In nucleotides, the CDR3 is TGTGCCAGCAGCTTAGCGCAATCGGGGTACGCTTTCTTT.

V usage is TRBV18 and J usage is TRBJ1-3; possibly TRBD1 for D (5 bases). This CDR3 region has 15 residues. Trimming stripped 2 bases from V and 0 bases from J, with 8 bases between. CDR1 is KGHSH and CDR2 is LQKENI in the germline V gene. This CDR3 is CASSPNRNSGNTIYF. CDR3 nucleotides: TGTGCCAGCTCACCAAACAGGAACTCTGGAAACACCATATATTTT.

The gene calls are TRBV27 and TRBJ2-1; 9 bases line up with TRBD2. CDR3 length equals 16 residues. Germline V gives CDR1 MNHEY, CDR2 SMNVEV (reference sequence). V lost 3 bases and J lost 14; bases outside the gene matches: 17. CDR3 loop: CASSFHEREAPNVKFF. The CDR3 region has the DNA TGTGCCAGCAGTTTTCATGAGCGGGAGGCGCCTAATGTGAAGTTCTTC.

The genes are TRBV6-1 and TRBJ2-7; D is possibly TRBD2 (6 bases). Trimming pared 3 bases from V and 3 bases from J, leaving 18 bases between. The CDR3 is made up of 16 amino acids. Per germline, CDR1 MNHNS and CDR2 SASEGT. The CDR3 DNA reads TGTGCCAGCAGTGACACCAGGAGGGCAGGAATCTACGAGCAGTACTTC. This gives the protein CASSDTRRAGIYEQYF.

The table lists this clone with a count of one. The V call is TRBV30, the J call TRBJ1-5; D gene uncertain. The CDR3 spans 17 residues. V gave up 2 bases and J gave up 0 bases, with 17 bases separating them. Germline loops: CDR1 GTSNPN, CDR2 SVGIG (reference sequence). This chain's CDR3 is CAWSTTSSSISNQPQHF. The CDR3 bases are TGTGCCTGGAGTACGACATCCTCGAGTATTAGCAATCAGCCCCAGCATTTT.